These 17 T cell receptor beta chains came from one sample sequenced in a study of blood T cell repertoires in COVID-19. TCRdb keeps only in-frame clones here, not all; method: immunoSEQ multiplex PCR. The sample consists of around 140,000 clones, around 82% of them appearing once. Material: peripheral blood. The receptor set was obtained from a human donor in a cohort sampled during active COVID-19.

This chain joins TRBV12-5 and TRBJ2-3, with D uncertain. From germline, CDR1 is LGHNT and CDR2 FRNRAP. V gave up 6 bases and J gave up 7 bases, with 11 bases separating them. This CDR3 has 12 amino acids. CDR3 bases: TGTGCTAGTGGGGCAGATTTCTATACGCAGTATTTT. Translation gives CASGADFYTQYF.

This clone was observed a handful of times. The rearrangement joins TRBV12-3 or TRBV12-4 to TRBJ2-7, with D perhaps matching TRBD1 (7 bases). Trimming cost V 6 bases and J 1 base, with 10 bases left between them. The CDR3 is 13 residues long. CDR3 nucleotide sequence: TGTGCCAGCAGGGAGGGGGCTTCCTACGAGCAGTACGTC. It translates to CASREGASYEQYV.

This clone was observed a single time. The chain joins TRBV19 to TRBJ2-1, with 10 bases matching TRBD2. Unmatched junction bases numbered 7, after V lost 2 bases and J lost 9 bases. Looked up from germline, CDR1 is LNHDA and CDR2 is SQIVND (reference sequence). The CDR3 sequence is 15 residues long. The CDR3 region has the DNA TGTGCCAGTAGTATATCAGCGGGGGGGCTGAGTGAGCAGTTCTTC. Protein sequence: CASSISAGGLSEQFF.

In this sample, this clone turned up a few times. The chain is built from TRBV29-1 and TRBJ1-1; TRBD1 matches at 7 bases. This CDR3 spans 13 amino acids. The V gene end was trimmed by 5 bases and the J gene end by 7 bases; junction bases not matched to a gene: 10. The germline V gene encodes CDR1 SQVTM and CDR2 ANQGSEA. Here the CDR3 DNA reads TGCAGCGTTTCGACAGGGACGGGCCTTGAAGCTTTCTTT. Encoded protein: CSVSTGTGLEAFF. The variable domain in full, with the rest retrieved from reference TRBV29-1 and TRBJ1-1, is SAVISQKPSRDICQRGTSLTIQCQVDSQVTMMFWYRQQPGQSLTLIATANQGSEATYESGFVIDKFPISRPNLTFSTLTVSNMSPEDSSIYLCSVSTGTGLEAFFGQGTRLTVV.

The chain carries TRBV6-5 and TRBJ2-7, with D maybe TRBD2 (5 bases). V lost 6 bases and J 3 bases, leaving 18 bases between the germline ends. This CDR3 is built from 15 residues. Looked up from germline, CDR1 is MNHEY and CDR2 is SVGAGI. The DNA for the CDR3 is TGTGCCAGCAGAAATCAAGCCGAGGGTCTCTACGAGCAGTACTTC. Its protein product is CASRNQAEGLYEQYF.

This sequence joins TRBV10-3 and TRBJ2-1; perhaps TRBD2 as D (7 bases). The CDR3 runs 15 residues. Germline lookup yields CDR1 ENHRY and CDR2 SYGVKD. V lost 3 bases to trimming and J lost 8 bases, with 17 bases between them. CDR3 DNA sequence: TGTGCCATCAGTGAACAGGGAGGGAGGTTAGATGAGCAGTTCTTC. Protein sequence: CAISEQGGRLDEQFF.

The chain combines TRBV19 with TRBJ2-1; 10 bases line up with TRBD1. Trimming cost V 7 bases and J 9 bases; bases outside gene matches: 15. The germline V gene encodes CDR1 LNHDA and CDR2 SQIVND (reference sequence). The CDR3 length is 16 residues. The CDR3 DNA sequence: TGTGCCAGTAAAACGACAGGGGGCATTTTTCTTAGTGAGCAGTTCTTC. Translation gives CASKTTGGIFLSEQFF.

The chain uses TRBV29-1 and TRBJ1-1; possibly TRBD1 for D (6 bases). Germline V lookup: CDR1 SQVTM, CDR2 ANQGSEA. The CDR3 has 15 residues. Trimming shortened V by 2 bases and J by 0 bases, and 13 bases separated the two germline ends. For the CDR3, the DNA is TGCAGCGTTGAAACTACAGGGACTATGAACACTGAAGCTTTCTTT. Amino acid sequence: CSVETTGTMNTEAFF.

In DNA, the CDR3 is TGTGCCAGCATCCGACAGGGGTTCTATGGCTACACCTTC. The encoded protein is CASIRQGFYGYTF. This chain joins TRBV7-2 and TRBJ1-2; 8 bases agree with TRBD1. CDR1 and CDR2 (germline): SGHTA, FQGNSA. V was pared by 7 bases and J by 4 bases, with 5 bases of the junction left unmatched. The CDR3 consists of 13 residues.

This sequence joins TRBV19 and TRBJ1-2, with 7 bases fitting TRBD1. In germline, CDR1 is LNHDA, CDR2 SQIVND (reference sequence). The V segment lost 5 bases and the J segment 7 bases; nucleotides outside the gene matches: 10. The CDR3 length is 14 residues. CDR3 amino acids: CASSPTTGNSGYTF. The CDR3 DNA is TGTGCCAGTAGTCCAACGACAGGGAATAGTGGCTACACCTTC. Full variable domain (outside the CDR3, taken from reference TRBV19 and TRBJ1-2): DGGITQSPKYLFRKEGQNVTLSCEQNLNHDAMYWYRQDPGQGLRLIYYSQIVNDFQKGDIAEGYSVSREKKESFPLTVTSAQKNPTAFYLCASSPTTGNSGYTFGSGTRLTVV.

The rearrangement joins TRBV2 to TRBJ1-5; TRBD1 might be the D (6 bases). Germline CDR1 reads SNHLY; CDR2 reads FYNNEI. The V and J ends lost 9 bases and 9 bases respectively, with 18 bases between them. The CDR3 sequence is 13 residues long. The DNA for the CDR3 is TGTGCCAGTAGTCCGACAGGCATCTCGCCCCAGCATTTT. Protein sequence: CASSPTGISPQHF. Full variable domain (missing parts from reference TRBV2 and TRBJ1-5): EPEVTQTPSHQVTQMGQEVILRCVPISNHLYFYWYRQILGQKVEFLVSFYNNEISEKSEIFDDQFSVERPDGSNFTLKIRSTKLEDSAMYFCASSPTGISPQHFGDGTRLSIL.

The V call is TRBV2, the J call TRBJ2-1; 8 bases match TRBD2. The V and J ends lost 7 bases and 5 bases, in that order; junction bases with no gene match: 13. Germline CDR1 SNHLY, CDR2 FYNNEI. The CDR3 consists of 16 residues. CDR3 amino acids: CASIRGPGGGNNEQFF. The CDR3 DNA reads TGTGCCAGCATTCGGGGTCCCGGGGGGGGGAACAATGAGCAGTTCTTC.

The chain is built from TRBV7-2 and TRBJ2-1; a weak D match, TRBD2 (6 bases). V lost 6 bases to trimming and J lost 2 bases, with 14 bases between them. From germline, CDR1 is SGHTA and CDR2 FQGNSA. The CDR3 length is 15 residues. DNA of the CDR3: TGTGCCAGCAGTCCTGCCCGGACTACCTACAATGAGCAGTTCTTC. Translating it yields CASSPARTTYNEQFF.

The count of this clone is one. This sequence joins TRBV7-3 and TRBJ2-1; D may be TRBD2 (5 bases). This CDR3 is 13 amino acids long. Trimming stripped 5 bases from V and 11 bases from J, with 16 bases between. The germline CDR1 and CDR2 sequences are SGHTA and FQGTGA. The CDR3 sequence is CASSPSGGVKQFF. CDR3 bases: TGTGCCAGCAGCCCGAGCGGCGGAGTAAAGCAGTTCTTC.

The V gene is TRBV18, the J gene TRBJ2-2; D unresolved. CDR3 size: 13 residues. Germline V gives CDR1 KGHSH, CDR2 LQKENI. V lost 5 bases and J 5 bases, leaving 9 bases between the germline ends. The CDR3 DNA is TGTGCCAGCTCAAGACTCTCTACCGGGGAGCTGTTTTTT. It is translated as CASSRLSTGELFF.

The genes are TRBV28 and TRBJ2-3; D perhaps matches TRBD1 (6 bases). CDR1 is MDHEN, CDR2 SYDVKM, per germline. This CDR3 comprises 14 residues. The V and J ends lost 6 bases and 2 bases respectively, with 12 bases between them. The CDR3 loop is CASSPDRATDTQYF. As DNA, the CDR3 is TGTGCCAGCAGCCCGGACAGAGCCACAGATACGCAGTATTTT.

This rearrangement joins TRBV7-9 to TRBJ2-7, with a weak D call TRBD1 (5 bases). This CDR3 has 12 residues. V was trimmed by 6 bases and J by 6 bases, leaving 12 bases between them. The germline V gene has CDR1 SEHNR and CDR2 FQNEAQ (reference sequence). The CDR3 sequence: CASSNSRGEQYV. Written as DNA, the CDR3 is TGTGCCAGCAGTAATTCAAGGGGCGAGCAGTACGTC.